One T cell receptor beta chain is described in this entry. This sample is part of a study of T-cell memory formation after mild COVID-19. On the study more broadly: Clusters of TCRs were largely donor specific.

MiXCR, run by TCRdb on the 5' RACE reads, gives a single entry per CDR3 protein. The data contain approximately 48,000 distinct CDR3 sequences, approximately 8% of them singletons. V dropped 2 bases and J dropped 6; count of bases not matched to a gene: 9. CDR1 LGHNT and CDR2 FRNRAP come from the germline V gene. The CDR3 runs 16 residues. V is TRBV12-5 and J is TRBJ2-3, with 9 positions matching TRBD2. The sequencing sample was made of PBMCs or a T cell subset sorted from them (not recorded which). This clonotype originated in a man aged 18 to 35 who had mild COVID-19 (a few samples of this study predate the infection). Cell type and time point are not known. CDR3 bases: TGTGCTAGTGGTTTGTACGCGGGGGGGATATTGGATACGCAGTATTTT. It codes for CASGLYAGGILDTQYF.